Presented here are 3 T cell receptor beta chains from one specimen sequenced in a study of blood T cell repertoires in COVID-19. Clones were sequenced by immunoSEQ multiplex PCR, and TCRdb holds only the in-frame ones, with some missing. The sample lists 65,000 to 90,000 clones, about 90% occurring once. Sequenced: peripheral blood. The receptors here all came from a human donor in a cohort sampled during active COVID-19.

The V and J genes are TRBV19 and TRBJ1-1; tentatively, D is TRBD1 (5 bases). Germline loops: CDR1 LNHDA, CDR2 SQIVND (reference sequence). This CDR3 contains 12 residues. Trimming removed 7 bases from V and 4 bases from J, with 10 bases in between. The CDR3 DNA follows: TGTGCCAGTACCGACAGAATCACTGAAGCTTTCTTT. This sequence encodes CASTDRITEAFF.

This CDR3 is CASSIALGQGTSGANVLTF. The CDR3 DNA reads TGTGCCAGTAGTATAGCCCTCGGACAGGGGACCTCTGGGGCCAACGTCCTGACTTTC. The chain is built from TRBV19 and TRBJ2-6; 9 nucleotides match TRBD1. In germline, CDR1 is LNHDA, CDR2 SQIVND (reference sequence). This CDR3 is built from 19 residues. J gave up 0 bases and V 1 base, and 7 bases lay outside the gene matches.

This chain uses TRBV7-9 with TRBJ2-7; D remains unclear. Germline loops: CDR1 SEHNR, CDR2 FQNEAQ (reference sequence). This CDR3 is 12 amino acids long. V lost 5 bases, J lost 5 bases, and 10 bases lay in between. The DNA of the CDR3 is TGTGCCAGCAGCCCAGGCGTCAACGAGCAGTACTTC. Amino acid sequence: CASSPGVNEQYF.